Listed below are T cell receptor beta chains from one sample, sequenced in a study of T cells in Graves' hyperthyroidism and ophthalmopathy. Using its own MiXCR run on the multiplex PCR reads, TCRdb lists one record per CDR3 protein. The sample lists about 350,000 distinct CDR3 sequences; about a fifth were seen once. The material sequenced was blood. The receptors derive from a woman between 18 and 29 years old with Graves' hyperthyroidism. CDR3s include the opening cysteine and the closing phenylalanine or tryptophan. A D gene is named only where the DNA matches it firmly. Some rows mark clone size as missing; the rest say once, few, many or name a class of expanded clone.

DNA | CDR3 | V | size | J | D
TGTGCCAGCACCGGGGTGGGGGACAAACATCAGCCCCAGCATTTT | CASTGVGDKHQPQHF | TRBV6-1 | many | TRBJ1-5 | -
TGTGCCAGTCAAAGCGAGGGGAACACTGAAGCTTTCTTT | CASQSEGNTEAFF | TRBV19 | many | TRBJ1-1 | -
TGTGCCAGCAGGCGCCGGACAGGGTCGAACACTGAAGCTTTCTTT | CASRRRTGSNTEAFF | TRBV12-3/TRBV12-4 | once | TRBJ1-1 | TRBD1
TGTGCCACAAGCGCGGACAGGAACACCGGGGAGCTGTTTTTT | CATSADRNTGELFF | TRBV24-1 | - | TRBJ2-2 | -
TGCAGCGTAACCCAGGGGTCAGGCAATCAGCCCCAGCATTTT | CSVTQGSGNQPQHF | TRBV29-1 | many | TRBJ1-5 | -
TGTGCCAGCAGCTACTACCTCGACAGGGGGATCCCCGGCACACAAGAGACCCAGTACTTC | CASSYYLDRGIPGTQETQYF | TRBV11-2 | many | TRBJ2-5 | TRBD1
TGTGCCAGCAGCTTAGGACCCGGGGCCCTTAAAGAGCAGTACTTC | CASSLGPGALKEQYF | TRBV11-3 | many | TRBJ2-7 | -
TGTGCCAGCAGCGCCGGCAGGAGGAGAGGTGGCTACACCTTC | CASSAGRRRGGYTF | TRBV28 | many | TRBJ1-2 | -
TGTGCCAGCACTTCAACCGGCTCCTATAATTCACCCCTCCACTTT | CASTSTGSYNSPLHF | TRBV6-5 | few | TRBJ1-6 | -
TGTGCCAGCAGGACCCTTAGTGGCTACACCTTC | CASRTLSGYTF | TRBV28 | many | TRBJ1-2 | -
TGCAGTGCTAGAGATTCCTCGAAGGCAGAGACCCAGTACTTC | CSARDSSKAETQYF | TRBV20-1 | - | TRBJ2-5 | -